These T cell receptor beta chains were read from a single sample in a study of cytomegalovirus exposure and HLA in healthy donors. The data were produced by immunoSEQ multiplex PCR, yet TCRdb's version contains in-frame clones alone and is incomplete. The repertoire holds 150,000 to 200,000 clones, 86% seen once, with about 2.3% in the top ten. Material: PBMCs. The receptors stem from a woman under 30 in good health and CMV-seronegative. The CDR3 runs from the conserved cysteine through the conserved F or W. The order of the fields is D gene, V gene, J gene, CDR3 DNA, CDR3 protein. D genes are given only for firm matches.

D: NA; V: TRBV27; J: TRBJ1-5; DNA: TGTGCCAGCAGTTTGGGGGCCTATCAGCCCCAGCATTTT; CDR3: CASSLGAYQPQHF
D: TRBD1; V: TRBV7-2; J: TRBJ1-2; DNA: TGTGCCAGCAGCTTAGTTGGGACAACAGGGGGCTATGGCTACACCTTC; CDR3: CASSLVGTTGGYGYTF
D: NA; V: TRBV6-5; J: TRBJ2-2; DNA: TGTGCCAGCAGCAACAGGGAGGGTACGACCGGGGAGCTGTTTTTT; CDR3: CASSNREGTTGELFF
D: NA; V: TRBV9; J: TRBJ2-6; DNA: TGTGCCAGCAGCGTCAATCGAGGACAGTTCCTCTCTGGGGCCAACGTCCTGACTTTC; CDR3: CASSVNRGQFLSGANVLTF
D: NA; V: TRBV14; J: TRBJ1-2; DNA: TGTGCCAGCAGCCCAGGTCGCGTTTCCCACTATGGCTACACCTTC; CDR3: CASSPGRVSHYGYTF
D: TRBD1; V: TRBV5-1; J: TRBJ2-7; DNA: TGCGCCAGCAGCTTAGGAACAGGGGGCCATTCCTACGAGCAGTACTTC; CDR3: CASSLGTGGHSYEQYF
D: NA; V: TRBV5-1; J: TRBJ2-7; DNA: TGCGCCAGCAGCCCCACCCTTTCAAAGACACCCTCCTACGAGCAGTACTTC; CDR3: CASSPTLSKTPSYEQYF
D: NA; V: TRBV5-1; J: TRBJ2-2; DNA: TGCGCCAGCACCCCGGGGGTATTGAACACCGGGGAGCTGTTTTTT; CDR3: CASTPGVLNTGELFF
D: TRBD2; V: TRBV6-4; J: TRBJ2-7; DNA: TGTGCCAGCAGTGAGACTAGCGGAAGCTCCTACGAGCAGTACTTC; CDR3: CASSETSGSSYEQYF
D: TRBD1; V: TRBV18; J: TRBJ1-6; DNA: TGTGCCAGCTCGCCCGACAGGGCTCGGAATTCACCCCTCCACTTT; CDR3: CASSPDRARNSPLHF
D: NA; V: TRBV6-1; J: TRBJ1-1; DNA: TGTGCCAGCAGTGGACCGGAGACAGGGAACACTGAAGCTTTCTTT; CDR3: CASSGPETGNTEAFF